The rows below give T cell receptor beta chains drawn from one sample of a study of chemoradiotherapy in HPV16-positive cancers. The protocol was immunoSEQ multiplex PCR, while the TCRdb copy is restricted to in-frame clones and leaves out a portion. The sample lists around 300 clones, roughly 90% occurring once. The sample consisted of tumor tissue, taken from a patient who underwent chemoradiotherapy. These receptors were collected from a human donor with HPV-associated anogenital cancer. Each CDR3 is given with its conserved first and last residue. Each record gives: D gene, clone size, J gene, V gene, CDR3 DNA, CDR3 protein. D genes are given only for firm matches. A clone size is listed for some rows: how often the clone was seen (once, few, many), or a class if it is expanded.

- - TRBJ2-7 TRBV10-3 TGTGCCATCAAGGAGGGGGGGATGAGGTACGAGCAGTACTTC CAIKEGGMRYEQYF
- - TRBJ2-7 TRBV7-9 TGTGCCAGCAGTCCCGGATATGAGCAGTACTTC CASSPGYEQYF
- - TRBJ2-7 TRBV5-4 TGTGCCAGCAGCTTGTCCCGAGGGGGCTCCTACGAGCAGTACTTC CASSLSRGGSYEQYF
- - TRBJ1-6 TRBV6-1 TGTGCCAGCAGTCCCGACACCTCCTATAATTCACCCCTCCACTTT CASSPDTSYNSPLHF
- few TRBJ2-1 TRBV2 TGTGCCAGCAGTGTTGGTAGCGCCTCCTACAATGAGCAGTTCTTC CASSVGSASYNEQFF
TRBD2 once TRBJ2-1 TRBV5-4 TGTGCCAGCAGCCCAGGGACTAGCGGAGGGTTGGGTGAGCAGTTCTTC CASSPGTSGGLGEQFF
TRBD1 - TRBJ1-2 TRBV6-5 TGTGCCAGCACAGGGGGCAACTATGGCTACACCTTC CASTGGNYGYTF
- - TRBJ2-5 TRBV15 TGTGCCACCAGCAGAGACGGGGCAGAACAAGAGACCCAGTACTTC CATSRDGAEQETQYF
- once TRBJ2-1 TRBV29-1 TGCAGCGTAGGGGCCGAGTCCTACAATGAGCAGTTCTTC CSVGAESYNEQFF
- - TRBJ1-4 TRBV5-5 TGTGCCAGCAGCCAAGACCTTAATGAAAAACTGTTTTTT CASSQDLNEKLFF
TRBD2 - TRBJ2-5 TRBV29-1 TGCAGCGTTGATTTAGCGGGACGGCGCCAAGAGACCCAGTACTTC CSVDLAGRRQETQYF
TRBD2 - TRBJ2-7 TRBV18 TGTGCCAGCTCACCCGGGACTAGCGGCTACGAGCAGTACTTC CASSPGTSGYEQYF
- - TRBJ2-3 TRBV6-4 TGTGCCAGCAGTGAGGGGACTAGCACAGATACGCAGTATTTT CASSEGTSTDTQYF
- - TRBJ2-3 TRBV6-4 TGTGCCAGCAGTGACTCGGCAGGGAGCACAGATACGCAGTATTTT CASSDSAGSTDTQYF
- few TRBJ2-1 TRBV27 TGTGCCAGCATCTCCTACAATGAGCAGTTCTTC CASISYNEQFF
- - TRBJ2-5 TRBV4-1 TGCGCCAGCAGCCAGTCCGAGACCCAGTACTTC CASSQSETQYF
TRBD2 once TRBJ2-5 TRBV7-2 TGTGCCAGCTGTAAGGGACTAGCGCCCCAGACCCAGTACTTC CASCKGLAPQTQYF
- - TRBJ1-5 TRBV15 TGTGCCACCAGCAGAGATAGGGGTAAGCCCCAGCATTTT CATSRDRGKPQHF
- - TRBJ2-2 TRBV27 TGTGCCAGCAGTTTATATCCGGGAGTTGGGAACACCGGGGAGCTGTTTTTT CASSLYPGVGNTGELFF
TRBD1 - TRBJ2-7 TRBV6-6 TGTGCCAGCAGCCAAACAGGGGGGTCCCAGTACTTC CASSQTGGSQYF
- - TRBJ1-1 TRBV11-3 TGTGCCAGCAGCTTAGGTGGAGCCCAGGGCGCTGAAGCTTTCTTT CASSLGGAQGAEAFF
TRBD1 - TRBJ1-1 TRBV5-6 TGTGCCAGCAGCCTAAACAGGGGACTACGATATATGAACACTGAAGCTTTCTTT CASSLNRGLRYMNTEAFF
- - TRBJ2-5 TRBV19 TGTGCCAGTAGTAGACAAGAGACCCAGTACTTC CASSRQETQYF
- - TRBJ2-7 TRBV7-2 TGTGCCAGCAGCTCCTTGAGGGGGGGAACCTACGAGCAGTACTTC CASSSLRGGTYEQYF
- - TRBJ2-7 TRBV29-1 TGCAGCGTTTACGAGCAGTACTTC CSVYEQYF
TRBD2 - TRBJ2-7 TRBV11-3 TGTGCCAGCAGTCTCGGGGGACTAGTCTACGAGCAGTACTTC CASSLGGLVYEQYF